This section outlines one T cell receptor (beta chain) sequence together with its context. This clone was recorded a few times. It lacks a known antigen. Per-base quality was not reported, and no clone a single base away is much larger than it. The data were taken from a study of cytomegalovirus exposure and HLA in healthy donors (TCRdb year 2017). Notes on the research overall: A later analysis indicated that the roughly 120 validation repertoires were generated on the platform also employed for the approximately 690 repertoires of the first cohort. In addition to the first cohort of hundreds of subjects, a separate validation cohort of approximately 110 different subjects was used. The study was designed to test whether signatures of past pathogen exposure could be identified by cataloging public T cell receptors. To predict cytomegalovirus infection status, the study brought together high-throughput TCR immunosequencing, statistical association of individual TCRs with disease status, and machine learning.

Library generation was performed with the immunoSEQ multiplex PCR assay. Processing in the source paper ran as follows. A statistical classification framework was developed to diagnose cytomegalovirus status using the catalog of TCR beta chain sequences. Entries here come from immuneACCESS through TCRdb and include only in-frame sequences with V and J called. Some clones fail to appear in such tables; in the studies checked, an unresolved V gene covers under half of the shortfall, and the cause of the remainder is unknown. V and J calls and clone size are given by that table; D and trimming were obtained from the DNA. Within this sample are 120,000 or so clones, with around nine tenths of them counted one time only. The ten largest clones capture around 1.9% of the sample. Broad study findings and their caveats: A later analysis found that TCRs clustered in the first cohort also tended to co-occur in the roughly 120 validation repertoires, with 90% to 95% of cluster scores above 0. The authors suggested that the approach could potentially be generalized to other disease states and immunological phenotypes. The study listed 150 to 200 TCR beta chains as associated with cytomegalovirus. A few of the identified cytomegalovirus-associated TCR beta chains were confirmed in vitro to be specific for cytomegalovirus antigens. In both the original and validation cohorts, the classifier was reported to diagnose cytomegalovirus status with high specificity and sensitivity. A later analysis lacked HLA typing for the validation cohort, so it scored co-occurrence in that cohort across all 110 or so repertoires. While some public TCRs were present in many individuals, most TCR sequences turned up only very rarely across donors.

The donors belonged to the validation cohort of around 130 subjects, which was separate from the roughly 670-subject first cohort. The germline V gene (reference sequence) supplies CDR1 LNHDA and CDR2 SQIVND. Between the V and J ends, shortened by 5 bases and 1 base respectively, the junction contains 12 bases. Its CDR3 holds 16 amino acids, cysteine through phenylalanine. Solely the CDR3 DNA is kept, with 48 bases framed from the first base. The receptor comes from a woman aged 18-29 years in good health and CMV-seronegative. The receptor chain draws on TRBV19 and TRBJ1-6; the D gene cannot be named for sure. The sequencing input was PBMCs. The bases read TGTGCCAGTAGTCCATCATTCGAGTCCTATAATTCACCCCTCCACTTT. Translated, it reads CASSPSFESYNSPLHF.